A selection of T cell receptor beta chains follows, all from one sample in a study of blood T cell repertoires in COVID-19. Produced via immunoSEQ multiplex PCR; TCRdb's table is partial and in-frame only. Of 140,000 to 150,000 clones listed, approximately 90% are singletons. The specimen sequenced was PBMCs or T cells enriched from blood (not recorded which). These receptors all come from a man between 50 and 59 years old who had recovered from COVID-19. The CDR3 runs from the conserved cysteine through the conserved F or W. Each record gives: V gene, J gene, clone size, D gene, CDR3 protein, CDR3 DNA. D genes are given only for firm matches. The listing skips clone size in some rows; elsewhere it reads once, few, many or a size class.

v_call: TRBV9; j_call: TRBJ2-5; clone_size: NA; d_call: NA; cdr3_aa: CASSVGGEQETQYF; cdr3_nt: TGTGCCAGCAGCGTAGGGGGGGAACAAGAGACCCAGTACTTC
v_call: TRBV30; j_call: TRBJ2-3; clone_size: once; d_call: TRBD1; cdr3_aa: CAFHAGQGATDTQYF; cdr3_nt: TGTGCCTTCCACGCGGGACAGGGGGCCACAGATACGCAGTATTTT
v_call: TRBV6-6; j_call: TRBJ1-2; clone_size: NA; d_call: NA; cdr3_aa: CASSYSQHINYGYTF; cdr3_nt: TGTGCCAGCAGTTACTCGCAACACATCAACTATGGCTACACCTTC
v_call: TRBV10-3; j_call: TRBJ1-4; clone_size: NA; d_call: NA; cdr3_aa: CAISVTGGDNEKLFF; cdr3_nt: TGTGCCATCAGTGTGACAGGTGGCGATAATGAAAAACTGTTTTTT
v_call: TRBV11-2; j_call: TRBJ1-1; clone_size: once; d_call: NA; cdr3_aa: CASSLDLGSEAFF; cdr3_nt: TGTGCCAGCAGCTTAGATTTGGGGAGTGAAGCTTTCTTT
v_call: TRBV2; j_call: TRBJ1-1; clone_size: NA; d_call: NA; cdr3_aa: CASRVAEMNTEAFF; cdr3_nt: TGTGCCAGCAGGGTTGCAGAAATGAACACTGAAGCTTTCTTT
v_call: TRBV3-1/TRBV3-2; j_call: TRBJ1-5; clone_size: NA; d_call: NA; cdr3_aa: CASSRGVRDQPQHF; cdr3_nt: TGTGCCAGCAGCCGTGGAGTCCGGGATCAGCCCCAGCATTTT
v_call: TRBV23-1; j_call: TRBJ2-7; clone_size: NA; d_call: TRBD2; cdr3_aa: CASSPPIPGLAGGPYEQYF; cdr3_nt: TGCGCCAGCAGCCCCCCGATACCGGGACTAGCGGGAGGGCCCTACGAGCAGTACTTC
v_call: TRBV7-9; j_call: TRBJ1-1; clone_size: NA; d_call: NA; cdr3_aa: CASSQVGLLNTEAFF; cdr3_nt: TGTGCCAGCAGCCAAGTGGGACTCCTGAACACTGAAGCTTTCTTT
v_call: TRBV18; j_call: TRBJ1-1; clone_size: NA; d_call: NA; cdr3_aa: CASSPEGTEAFF; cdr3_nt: TGTGCCAGCTCACCCGAGGGCACTGAAGCTTTCTTT
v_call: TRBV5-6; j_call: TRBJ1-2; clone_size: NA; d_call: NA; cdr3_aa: CASSLRGSGGYTF; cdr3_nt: TGTGCCAGCAGCTTGAGGGGGTCCGGTGGCTACACCTTC
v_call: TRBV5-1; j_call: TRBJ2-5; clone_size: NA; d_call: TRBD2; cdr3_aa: CASSSGTTETQYF; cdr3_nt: TGCGCCAGCAGCTCGGGGACTACCGAGACCCAGTACTTC
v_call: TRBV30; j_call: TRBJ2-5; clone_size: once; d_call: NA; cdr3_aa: CAWSPVGETQYF; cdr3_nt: TGTGCCTGGAGTCCGGTTGGTGAGACCCAGTACTTC
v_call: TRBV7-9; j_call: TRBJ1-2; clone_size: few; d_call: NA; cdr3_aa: CASSPQGGLLGYTF; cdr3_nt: TGTGCCAGCAGCCCGCAGGGAGGATTGTTGGGCTACACCTTC
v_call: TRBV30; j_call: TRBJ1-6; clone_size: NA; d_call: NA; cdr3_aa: CAWSPNPKQGIGNSPLHF; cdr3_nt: TGTGCCTGGAGTCCCAACCCCAAACAGGGAATCGGGAATTCACCCCTCCACTTT
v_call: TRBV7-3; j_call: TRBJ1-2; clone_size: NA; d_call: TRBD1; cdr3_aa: CASSLNGQGANGYTF; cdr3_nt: TGTGCCAGCAGCTTAAATGGACAGGGGGCGAATGGCTACACCTTC
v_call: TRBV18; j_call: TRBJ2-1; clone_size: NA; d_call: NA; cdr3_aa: CASSPDNEQFF; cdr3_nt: TGTGCCAGCTCACCCGACAATGAGCAGTTCTTC
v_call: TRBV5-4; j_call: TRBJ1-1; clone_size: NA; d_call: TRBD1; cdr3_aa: CASSLETGGKTEAFF; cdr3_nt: TGTGCCAGCAGCTTGGAGACAGGGGGGAAGACTGAAGCTTTCTTT
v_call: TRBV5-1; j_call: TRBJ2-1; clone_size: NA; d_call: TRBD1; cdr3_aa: CASSLFDRDLNEQFF; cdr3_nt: TGCGCCAGCAGCTTGTTCGACAGGGACCTAAATGAGCAGTTCTTC
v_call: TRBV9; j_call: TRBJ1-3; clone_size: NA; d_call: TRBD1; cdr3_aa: CASSVRQGASSGNTIYF; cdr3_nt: TGTGCCAGCAGCGTTAGACAGGGGGCGAGCTCTGGAAACACCATATATTTT
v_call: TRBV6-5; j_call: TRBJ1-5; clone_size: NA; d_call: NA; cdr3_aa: CASSRTKQPQHF; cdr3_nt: TGTGCCAGCAGTAGGACAAAACAGCCCCAGCATTTT
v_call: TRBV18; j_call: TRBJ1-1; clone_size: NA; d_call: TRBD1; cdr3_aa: CASSLQGAGTEAFF; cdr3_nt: TGTGCCAGCTCACTACAGGGGGCGGGCACTGAAGCTTTCTTT
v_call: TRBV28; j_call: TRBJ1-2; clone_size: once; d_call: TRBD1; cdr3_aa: CASSLLQGAFYGYTF; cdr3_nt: TGTGCCAGCAGTTTATTACAGGGGGCTTTCTATGGCTACACCTTC
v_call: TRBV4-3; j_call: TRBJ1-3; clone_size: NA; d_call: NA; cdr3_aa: CASSHQGSSGNTIYF; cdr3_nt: TGCGCCAGCAGCCATCAAGGGAGCTCTGGAAACACCATATATTTT
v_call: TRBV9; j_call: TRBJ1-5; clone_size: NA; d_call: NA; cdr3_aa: CASSVEQGRQPQHF; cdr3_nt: TGTGCCAGCAGCGTAGAACAGGGACGACAGCCCCAGCATTTT
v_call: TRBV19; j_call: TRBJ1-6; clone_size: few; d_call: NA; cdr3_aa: CASSPRGSSLHF; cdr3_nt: TGTGCCAGTAGTCCCCGGGGGTCCTCCCTCCACTTT
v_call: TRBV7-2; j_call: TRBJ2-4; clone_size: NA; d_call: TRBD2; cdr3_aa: CASSPGLAGFAKNIQYF; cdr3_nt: TGTGCCAGCAGCCCTGGACTAGCGGGGTTCGCCAAAAACATTCAGTACTTC
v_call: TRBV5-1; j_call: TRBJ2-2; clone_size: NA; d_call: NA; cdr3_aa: CASSLEAISTGELFF; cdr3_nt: TGCGCCAGCAGCTTGGAAGCAATTTCGACCGGGGAGCTGTTTTTT
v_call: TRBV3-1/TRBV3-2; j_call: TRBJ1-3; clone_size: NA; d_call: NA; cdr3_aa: CASSPSSSGNTIYF; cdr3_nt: TGTGCCAGCAGCCCCTCTAGCTCTGGAAACACCATATATTTT
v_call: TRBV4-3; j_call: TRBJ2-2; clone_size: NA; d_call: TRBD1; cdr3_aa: CASSQETGANTGELFF; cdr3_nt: TGCGCCAGCAGCCAAGAGACAGGGGCTAACACCGGGGAGCTGTTTTTT
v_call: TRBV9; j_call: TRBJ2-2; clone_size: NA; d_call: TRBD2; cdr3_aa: CASRKTGTSGTGELFF; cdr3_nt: TGTGCCAGCAGAAAGACCGGGACTAGCGGGACCGGGGAGCTGTTTTTT
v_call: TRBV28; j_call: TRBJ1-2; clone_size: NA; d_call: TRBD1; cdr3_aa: CASSLPRDRGVGYTF; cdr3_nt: TGTGCCAGCAGTCTCCCCCGGGACAGGGGAGTTGGCTACACCTTC
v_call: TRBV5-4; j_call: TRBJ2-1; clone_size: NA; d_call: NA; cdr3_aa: CASSTWTGLIYNEQFF; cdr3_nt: TGTGCCAGCAGCACGTGGACTGGGTTAATTTACAATGAGCAGTTCTTC
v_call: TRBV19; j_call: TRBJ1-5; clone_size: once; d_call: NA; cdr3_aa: CASSIESKPFPQHF; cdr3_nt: TGTGCCAGTAGTATAGAGAGTAAGCCCTTTCCCCAGCATTTT
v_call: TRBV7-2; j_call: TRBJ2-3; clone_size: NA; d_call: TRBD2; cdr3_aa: CASSFSGGMLGTDTQYF; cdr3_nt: TGTGCCAGCAGCTTTAGCGGGGGCATGCTAGGTACAGATACGCAGTATTTT
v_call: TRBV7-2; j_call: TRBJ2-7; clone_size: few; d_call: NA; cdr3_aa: CASSLILRREQYF; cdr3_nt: TGTGCCAGCAGCCTTATACTACGCCGCGAGCAGTACTTC
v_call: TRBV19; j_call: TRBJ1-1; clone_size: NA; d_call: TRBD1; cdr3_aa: CASASYRGSTEAFF; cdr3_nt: TGTGCCAGTGCTTCTTACAGGGGGAGCACTGAAGCTTTCTTT
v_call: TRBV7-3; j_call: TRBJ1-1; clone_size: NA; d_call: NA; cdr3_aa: CASSPSPRRVNTEAFF; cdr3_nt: TGTGCCAGCAGCCCTAGTCCCCGACGGGTGAACACTGAAGCTTTCTTT